The clone carrying this T cell receptor beta chain was detected only a few times. Antigen: not known. Germline V gene lookup returns CDR1 SGHKS and CDR2 YYEKEE (reference sequence). V was clipped by 3 bases and J by 2 bases; unmatched bases: 11. The CDR3 is made up of 17 amino acids. This entry comes from a study of T-cell memory formation after mild COVID-19. MiXCR, applied by TCRdb to the 5' RACE reads, yields one record per CDR3 protein. The sample has about 430,000 distinct CDR3 sequences; roughly 18% are singletons. Study outcomes and limitations: Clones shrinking from day 15 to 85 showed even CD4/CD8 mixes; later expanders tilted CD4+. Mainly CM and EM harbored the contracting CD4+ clones; mainly EMRA harbored the CD8+ ones.

The sequenced sample was PBMCs or a T cell subset sorted from them (not recorded which). The TCR sequence derives from a man aged 18 to 29 who had mild COVID-19 (a few samples of this study predate the infection). Cell type and time point are not known. The chain has TRBV5-5 and TRBJ2-5, with TRBD1 identical over 9 bases. The CDR3 DNA reads as TGTGCCAGCAGCTCCGGACAGGGGAGCCGAGTACAAGAGACCCAGTACTTC. As protein: CASSSGQGSRVQETQYF. The full variable domain, rest sourced from reference TRBV5-5 and TRBJ2-5, is DAGVTQSPTHLIKTRGQQVTLRCSPISGHKSVSWYQQVLGQGPQFIFQYYEKEERGRGNFPDRFSARQFPNYSSELNVNALLLGDSALYLCASSSGQGSRVQETQYFGPGTRLLVL.